The source of this T cell receptor beta chain is a study of patients and donors after allogeneic stem cell transplantation. TCRdb re-analysed the RT-PCR reads in MiXCR, keeping a single row per CDR3 protein. The table shows over 150,000 distinct CDR3 sequences, with around two fifths occurring only once. Trimming removed 3 bases at V and 1 base at J, with 9 bases between. The germline V gene encodes CDR1 DFQATT and CDR2 SNEGSKA (reference sequence). The CDR3 contains 13 residues. The sequence was collected from a human donor who was either an allogeneic HSCT recipient or a stem cell or donor lymphocyte infusion donor (not recorded which). It is not recorded whose cells these are; they may come from a transplant donor. Sequenced input: blood, either unsorted or a sorted T cell fraction (not recorded which). The J gene is TRBJ1-2, the V gene TRBV20-1; D is unclear. The CDR3 sequence: CSASGRVNYGYTF. The CDR3 DNA sequence: TGCAGTGCTAGCGGACGGGTTAACTATGGCTACACCTTC.